This TCR beta chain was observed in a study of blood T cells in healthy people across ages. A J-beta primer mix and a sample-barcoded 5' primer were used in a second PCR of roughly 6 to 11 cycles. A tag from a template-switch adaptor with 12 random nucleotides marked each cDNA molecule. MiXCR was run by TCRdb on the 5' RACE reads, yielding one entry per CDR3 protein. This table holds approximately 1,700,000 distinct CDR3 sequences, about two fifths found once. Per-sample yields of isolated PBMCs were at least 7 million. At least 6 micrograms of total RNA were extracted per sample. This clonotype was recorded many times. The antigen is undetermined. The germline gives CDR1 GTSNPN, CDR2 SVGIG (reference sequence). This CDR3 is 12 amino acids long. After removal of 6 bases from V and 7 bases from J, the junction contained 6 bases not matched to a gene. General observations from the study: Bulk PBMC profiling left naive and antigen-experienced comparisons inconclusive.

Specimen: blood. The chain recombines TRBV30 with TRBJ2-1, with 7 bases lining up with TRBD1. This receptor was taken from a human donor in good health. This CDR3 is CACGTAFNEQFF. CDR3 bases: TGTGCCTGCGGGACAGCATTTAATGAGCAGTTCTTC.